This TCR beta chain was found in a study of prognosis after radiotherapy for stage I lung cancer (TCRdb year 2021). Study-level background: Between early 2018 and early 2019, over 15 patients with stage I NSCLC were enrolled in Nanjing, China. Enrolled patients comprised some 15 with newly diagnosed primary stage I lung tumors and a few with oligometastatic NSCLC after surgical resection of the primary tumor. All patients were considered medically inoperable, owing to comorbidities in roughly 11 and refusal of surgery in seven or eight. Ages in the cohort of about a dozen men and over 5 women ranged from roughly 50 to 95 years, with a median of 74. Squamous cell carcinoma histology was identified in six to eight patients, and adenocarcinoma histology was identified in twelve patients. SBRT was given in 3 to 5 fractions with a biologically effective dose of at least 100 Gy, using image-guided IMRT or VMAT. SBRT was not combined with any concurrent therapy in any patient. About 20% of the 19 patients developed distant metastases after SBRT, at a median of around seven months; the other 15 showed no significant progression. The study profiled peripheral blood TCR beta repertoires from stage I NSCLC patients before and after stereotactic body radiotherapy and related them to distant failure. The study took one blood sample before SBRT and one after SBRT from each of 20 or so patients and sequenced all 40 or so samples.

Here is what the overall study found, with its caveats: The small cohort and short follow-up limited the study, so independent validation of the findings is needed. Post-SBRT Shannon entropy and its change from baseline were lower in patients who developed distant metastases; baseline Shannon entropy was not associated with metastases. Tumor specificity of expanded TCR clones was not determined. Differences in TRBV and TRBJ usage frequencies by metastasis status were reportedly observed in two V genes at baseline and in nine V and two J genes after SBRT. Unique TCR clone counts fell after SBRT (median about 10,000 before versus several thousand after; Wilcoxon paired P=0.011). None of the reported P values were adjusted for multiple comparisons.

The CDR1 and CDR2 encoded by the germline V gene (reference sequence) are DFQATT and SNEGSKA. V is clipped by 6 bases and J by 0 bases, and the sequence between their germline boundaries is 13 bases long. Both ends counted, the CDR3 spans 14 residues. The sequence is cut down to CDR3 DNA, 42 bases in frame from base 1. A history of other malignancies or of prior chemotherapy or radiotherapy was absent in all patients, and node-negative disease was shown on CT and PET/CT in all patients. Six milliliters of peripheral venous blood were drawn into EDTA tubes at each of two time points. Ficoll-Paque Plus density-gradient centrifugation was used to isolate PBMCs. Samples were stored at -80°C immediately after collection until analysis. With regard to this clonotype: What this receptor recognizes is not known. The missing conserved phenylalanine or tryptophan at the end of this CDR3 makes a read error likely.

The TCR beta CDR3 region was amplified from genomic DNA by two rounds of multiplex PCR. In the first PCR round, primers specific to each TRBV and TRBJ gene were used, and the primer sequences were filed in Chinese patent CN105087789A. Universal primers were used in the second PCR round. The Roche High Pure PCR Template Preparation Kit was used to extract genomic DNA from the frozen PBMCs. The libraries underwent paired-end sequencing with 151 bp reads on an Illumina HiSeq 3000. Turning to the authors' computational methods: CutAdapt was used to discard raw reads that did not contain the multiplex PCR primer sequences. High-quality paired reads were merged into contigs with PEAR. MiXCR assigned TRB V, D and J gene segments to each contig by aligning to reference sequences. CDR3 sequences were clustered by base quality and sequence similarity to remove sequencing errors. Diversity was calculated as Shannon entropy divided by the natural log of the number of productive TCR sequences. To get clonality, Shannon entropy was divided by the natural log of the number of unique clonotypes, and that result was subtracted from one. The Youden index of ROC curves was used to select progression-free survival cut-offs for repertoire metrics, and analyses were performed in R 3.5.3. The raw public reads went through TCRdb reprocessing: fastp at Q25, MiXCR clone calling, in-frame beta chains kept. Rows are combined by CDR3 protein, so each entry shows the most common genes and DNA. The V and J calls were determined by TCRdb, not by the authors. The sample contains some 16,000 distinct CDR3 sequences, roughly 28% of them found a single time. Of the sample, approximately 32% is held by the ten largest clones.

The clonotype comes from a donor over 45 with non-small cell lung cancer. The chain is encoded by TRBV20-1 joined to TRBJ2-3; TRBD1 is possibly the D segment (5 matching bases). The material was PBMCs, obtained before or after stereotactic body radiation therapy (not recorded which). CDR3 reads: CSAPGHRSTDTQYS. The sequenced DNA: TGCAGTGCCCCCGGTCACAGGAGCACAGATACGCAGTATTCT.